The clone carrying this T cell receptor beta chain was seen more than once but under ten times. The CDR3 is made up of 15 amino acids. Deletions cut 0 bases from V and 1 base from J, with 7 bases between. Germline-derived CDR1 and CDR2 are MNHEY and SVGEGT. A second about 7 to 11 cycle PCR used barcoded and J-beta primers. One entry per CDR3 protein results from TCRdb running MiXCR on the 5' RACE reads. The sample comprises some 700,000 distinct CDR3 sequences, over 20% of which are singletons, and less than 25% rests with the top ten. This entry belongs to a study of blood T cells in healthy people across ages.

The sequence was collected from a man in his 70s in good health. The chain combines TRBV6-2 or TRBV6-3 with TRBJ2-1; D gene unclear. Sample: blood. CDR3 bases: TGTGCCAGCAGTTACTCACGGCTATCCTACAATGAGCAGTTCTTC. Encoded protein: CASSYSRLSYNEQFF.